This TCR beta chain was captured in a study of CD8+CD57+ T cells in acquired aplastic anemia. Study-wide background: CD4+ cells from healthy donors averaged approximately 11 million reads. Findings and caveats of the study: Between patients and controls, approximately 29 CD8+ CDR3 sequences were found in common.

For CDR3 and TCR beta VDJ profiling, genomic DNA was the template used. TCRdb independently ran MiXCR on the reads; one entry per CDR3 protein. This sample carries 400,000 to 500,000 distinct CDR3 sequences, 60% to 80% of them seen once, and the ten largest clones take 4%. On this clonotype: Its specificity is not known.

The CDR3 extends over 13 amino acids. Between the trimmed V and J ends, which lost 8 bases and 18 bases, there was a span of 23 bases. In germline, CDR1 is SGHTA, CDR2 FQGTGA. Sequenced input: sorted CD4+, CD8+, or CD8+CD57+ T cells (not recorded which) from PBMCs. This clonotype was sampled from a human donor in good health, serving as a control. This sequence joins TRBV7-3 and TRBJ1-6; D is possibly TRBD1 (5 bases). CDR3 nucleotides: TGTGCCAGCCGACTGGGGCAGGATTCACCCGGCCACTTT. The encoded protein is CASRLGQDSPGHF.